What follows describes a single T cell receptor (beta chain). The antigen is undetermined. Distinct nucleotide sequences in the sample also encode this CDR3. The data originate from a study of cytomegalovirus exposure and HLA in healthy donors. Regarding the study as a whole: In a later analysis, a missense DCLRE1C variant was linked to TCR beta V- and J-gene trimming. Differences between HLA loci emerged in a later analysis of TCR association rates, with DRB1 most and HLA-C fewest.

V dropped 6 bases and J dropped 4 bases, with 10 bases sitting between them. The germline CDR1 and CDR2 sequences are MDHEN and SYDVKM. The CDR3 length is 13 residues. PCR involved 60 Vbeta and 13 Jbeta primers. Using immunoSEQ multiplex PCR, the repertoire was profiled, and TCRdb retains in-frame clones only, with some absent. Of some 170,000 clones listed, over 75% were seen once; the top ten hold just under 6.5%. The receptor was derived from a man in his forties in good health and CMV-seropositive. The chain recombines TRBV28 with TRBJ1-5, with D perhaps TRBD1 (5 bases). Sample: PBMCs. The CDR3 spells CASREAGNQPQHF. The CDR3 DNA reads as TGTGCCAGCAGAGAGGCAGGGAATCAGCCCCAGCATTTT. Drawing the rest from reference TRBV28 and TRBJ1-5, the complete variable domain is DVKVTQSSRYLVKRTGEKVFLECVQDMDHENMFWYRQDPGLGLRLIYFSYDVKMKEKGDIPEGYSVSREKKERFSLILESASTNQTSMYLCASREAGNQPQHFGDGTRLSIL.